The clone carrying this T cell receptor (beta chain) was seen only a few times. What it binds is unknown. Unmatched junction bases numbered 6, after V lost 3 bases and J lost 5 bases. The CDR3 is made up of 15 amino acids. Germline loops: CDR1 SGDLS, CDR2 YYNGEE. This sample was taken from a study of T cells in localized non-small cell lung cancer. The repertoire was sequenced with immunoSEQ multiplex PCR; TCRdb's copy has only in-frame clones and lacks some. Here the sample spans a few thousand clones, just under 25% being singletons. Study outcomes and limitations: Patients showing higher blood T cell density tended to see longer overall survival. A single tumor region was sequenced, leaving heterogeneity possible. Across samples, adjacent lung featured a median around 60 of the top 100 tumor clones.

This receptor was taken from a male donor at least 60 years old with stage I lung adenocarcinoma. The material was lung tumor tissue, obtained before any cancer treatment. The rearrangement joins TRBV9 to TRBJ1-4; 8 bases are shared with TRBD1. CDR3 region: CASSADRGRNEKLFF. The CDR3, as DNA: TGTGCCAGCAGCGCCGACAGGGGCCGAAATGAAAAACTGTTTTTT.